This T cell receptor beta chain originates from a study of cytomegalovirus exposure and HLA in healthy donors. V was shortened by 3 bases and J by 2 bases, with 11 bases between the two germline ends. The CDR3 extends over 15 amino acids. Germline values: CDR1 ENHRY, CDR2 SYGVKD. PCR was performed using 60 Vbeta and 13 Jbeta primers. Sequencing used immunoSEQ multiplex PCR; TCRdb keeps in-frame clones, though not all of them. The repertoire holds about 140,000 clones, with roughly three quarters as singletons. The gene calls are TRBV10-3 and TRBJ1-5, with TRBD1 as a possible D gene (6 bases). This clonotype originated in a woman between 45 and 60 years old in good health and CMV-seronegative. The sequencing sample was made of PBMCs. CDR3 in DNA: TGTGCCATCAGTGATGAGGGGGAAGGCAATCAGCCCCAGCATTTT. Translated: CAISDEGEGNQPQHF.